Listed below are T cell receptor beta chains from one sample, sequenced in a study of cytomegalovirus exposure and HLA in healthy donors. Measured with immunoSEQ multiplex PCR; TCRdb has only the in-frame clones, and not every one. The data hold some 100,000 clones, with around 88% observed a single time. Sequenced sample: PBMCs. These receptor sequences come from a man in his late teens or twenties in good health and CMV-seronegative. Each CDR3 is given with its conserved first and last residue. D genes are given only for firm matches. Size values are once, few and many counts, or a class for expanded clones, and some rows have none.

v_call	clone_size	d_call	j_call	cdr3_nt	cdr3_aa
TRBV18	-	-	TRBJ1-2	TGTGCCAGCTCAATAGATAAACGCTACACCTTC	CASSIDKRYTF
TRBV27	once	-	TRBJ2-7	TGTGCCAGCAGTCGACAGACGACAGGCAACTCCTACGAGCAGTACTTC	CASSRQTTGNSYEQYF
TRBV18	-	TRBD2	TRBJ2-7	TGTGCCAGCTCATCCCCGGGGAGCGGGAGGGCCTACGAGCAGTACTTC	CASSSPGSGRAYEQYF
TRBV28	-	TRBD1	TRBJ1-1	TGTGCCAGCAGTGGACGAGGGGGCTCGGGGACTGAAGCTTTCTTT	CASSGRGGSGTEAFF
TRBV2	-	-	TRBJ2-3	TGTGCCAGCAGTGAAGCTGCGGGGCAAGATACGCAGTATTTT	CASSEAAGQDTQYF
TRBV6-5	-	-	TRBJ2-2	TGTGCCAGCAGTTCGGGGTCCGGGGAGCTGTTTTTT	CASSSGSGELFF
TRBV18	-	-	TRBJ2-7	TGTGCCAGCTCACCATCAGGGATGTACGAGCAGTACTTC	CASSPSGMYEQYF
TRBV30	-	-	TRBJ2-2	TGTGCCTGGAGTGTACTGCGGGAGCTGTTTTTT	CAWSVLRELFF
TRBV7-2	-	TRBD1	TRBJ1-4	TGTGCCAGCAGCCTAGACAGGGGAGAAAAACTGTTTTTT	CASSLDRGEKLFF
TRBV28	-	TRBD1	TRBJ1-1	TGTGCCAGCAGACCAATTCGACAGGGGGCGCCTGGACCTTGGGTAGCTTTCTTT	CASRPIRQGAPGPWVAFF
TRBV25-1	-	TRBD1	TRBJ2-7	TGTGCCAGCAGTGAATCCGGGACAGGGGGCTACGAGCAGTACTTC	CASSESGTGGYEQYF
TRBV6-1	-	-	TRBJ1-1	TGTGCCAGCAGTGAAATTTGGGCCTCTGAAGCTTTCTTT	CASSEIWASEAFF
TRBV5-5	-	-	TRBJ2-7	TGTGCCAGCAGCTTGGGTCAGGGACTCGGTAATTTCGACGAGCAGTACTTC	CASSLGQGLGNFDEQYF
TRBV4-3	-	-	TRBJ2-2	TGCGCCAGCAGCCAAGAACTAGGGTACACCGGGGAGCTGTTTTTT	CASSQELGYTGELFF
TRBV11-3	once	-	TRBJ1-3	TGTGCCAGCAGGTCTACTGGAAACACCATATATTTT	CASRSTGNTIYF
TRBV6-1	-	TRBD1	TRBJ2-7	TGTGCCAGCAAACCGGACAGGGAGCAGTACTTC	CASKPDREQYF
TRBV5-6	-	-	TRBJ1-5	TGTGCCAGCAGCTCATCCCCAAATCAGCCCCAGCATTTT	CASSSSPNQPQHF
TRBV7-9	once	TRBD1	TRBJ2-5	TGTGCCAGCAGCTTTAAGTCCCACAGGGGGTACCAAGAGACCCAGTACTTC	CASSFKSHRGYQETQYF
TRBV27	-	-	TRBJ1-1	TGTGCCAGCACCCTGAGGGCCCCTAAAGATTCTTTCTTT	CASTLRAPKDSFF
TRBV7-9	-	-	TRBJ2-1	TGTGCCAGCAGCCTAACAGGGTACGGTGAGCAGTTCTTC	CASSLTGYGEQFF
TRBV4-1	-	-	TRBJ2-5	TGCGCCAGCAGCCAAGAGAACGCGGGTTTGAGATGGGAGACCCAGTACTTC	CASSQENAGLRWETQYF
TRBV25-1	-	TRBD1	TRBJ1-2	TGTGCCAGCAGTGGGTCCGTTGGACAGGCAAGTGGCTACACCTTC	CASSGSVGQASGYTF